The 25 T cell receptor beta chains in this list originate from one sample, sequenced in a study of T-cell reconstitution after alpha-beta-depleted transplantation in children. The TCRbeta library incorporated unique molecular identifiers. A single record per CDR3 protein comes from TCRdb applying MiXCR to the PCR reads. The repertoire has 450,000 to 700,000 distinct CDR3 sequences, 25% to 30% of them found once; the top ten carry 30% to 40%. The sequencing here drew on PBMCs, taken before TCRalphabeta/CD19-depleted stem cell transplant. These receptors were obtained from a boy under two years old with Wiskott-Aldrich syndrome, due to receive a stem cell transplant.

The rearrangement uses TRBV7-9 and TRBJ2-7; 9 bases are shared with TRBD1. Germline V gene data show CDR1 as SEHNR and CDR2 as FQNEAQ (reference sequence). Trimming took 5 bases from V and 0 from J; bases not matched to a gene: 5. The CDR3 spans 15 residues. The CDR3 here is CASSPWDRASYEQYF. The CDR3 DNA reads TGTGCCAGCAGCCCGTGGGACAGGGCCTCCTACGAGCAGTACTTC.

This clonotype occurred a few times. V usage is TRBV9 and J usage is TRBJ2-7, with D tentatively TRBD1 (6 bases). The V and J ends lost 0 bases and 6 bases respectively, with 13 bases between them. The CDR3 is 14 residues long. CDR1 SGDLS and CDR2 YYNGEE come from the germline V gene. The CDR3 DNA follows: TGTGCCAGCAGCGTAGCTGGGGCAGGGGCCGAGCAGTACTTC. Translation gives CASSVAGAGAEQYF.

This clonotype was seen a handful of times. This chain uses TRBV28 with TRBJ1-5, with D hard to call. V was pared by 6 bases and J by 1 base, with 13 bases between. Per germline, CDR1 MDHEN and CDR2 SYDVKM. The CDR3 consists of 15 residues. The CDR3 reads CASRNSGTSNQPQHF. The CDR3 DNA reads TGTGCCAGCAGAAATTCAGGAACGAGCAATCAGCCCCAGCATTTT.

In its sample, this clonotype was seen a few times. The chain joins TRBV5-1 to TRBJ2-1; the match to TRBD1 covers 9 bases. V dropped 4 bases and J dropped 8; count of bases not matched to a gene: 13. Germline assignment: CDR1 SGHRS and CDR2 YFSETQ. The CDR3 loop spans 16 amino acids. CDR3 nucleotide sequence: TGCGCCAGCAGCCAAATCGCCCCGGGACAGGGTTATGAGCAGTTCTTC. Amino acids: CASSQIAPGQGYEQFF.

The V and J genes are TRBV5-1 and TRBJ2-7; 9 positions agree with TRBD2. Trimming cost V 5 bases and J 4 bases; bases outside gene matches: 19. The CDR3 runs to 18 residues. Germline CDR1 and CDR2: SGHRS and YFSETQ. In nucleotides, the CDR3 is TGCGCCAGCAGAACAGGGGCGCTGGGACTAGCCGATGAGTACGAGCAGTACTTC. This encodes CASRTGALGLADEYEQYF. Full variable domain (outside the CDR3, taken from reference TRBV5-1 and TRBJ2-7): KAGVTQTPRYLIKTRGQQVTLSCSPISGHRSVSWYQQTPGQGLQFLFEYFSETQRNKGNFPGRFSGRQFSNSRSEMNVSTLELGDSALYLCASRTGALGLADEYEQYFGPGTRLTVT.

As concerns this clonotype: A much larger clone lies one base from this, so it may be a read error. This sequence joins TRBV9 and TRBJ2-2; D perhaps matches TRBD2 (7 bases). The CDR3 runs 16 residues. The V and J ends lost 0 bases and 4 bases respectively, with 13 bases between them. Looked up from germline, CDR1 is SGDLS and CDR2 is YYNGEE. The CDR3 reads CASSVDRGASTGELFF. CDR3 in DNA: TGTGCCAGCAGCGTAGACCGGGGGGCGAGCACCGGGGAGCTGTTTTTT.

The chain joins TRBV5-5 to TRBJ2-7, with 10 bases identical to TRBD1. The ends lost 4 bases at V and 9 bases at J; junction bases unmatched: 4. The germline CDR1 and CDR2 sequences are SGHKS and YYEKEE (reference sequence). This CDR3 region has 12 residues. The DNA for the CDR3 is TGTGCCAGCAGCCGGGACAGGGGATGGCAGTACTTC. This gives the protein CASSRDRGWQYF.

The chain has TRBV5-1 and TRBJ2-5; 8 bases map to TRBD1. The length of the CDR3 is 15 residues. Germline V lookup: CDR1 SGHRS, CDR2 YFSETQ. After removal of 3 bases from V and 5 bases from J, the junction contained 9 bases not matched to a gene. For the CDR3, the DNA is TGCGCCAGCAGCTCCACCCGACAGGGGTTGGAGACCCAGTACTTC. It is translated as CASSSTRQGLETQYF.

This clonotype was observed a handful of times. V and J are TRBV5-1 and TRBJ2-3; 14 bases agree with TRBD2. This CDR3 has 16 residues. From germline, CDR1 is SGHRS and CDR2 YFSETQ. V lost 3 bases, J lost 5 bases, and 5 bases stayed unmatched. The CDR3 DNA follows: TGCGCCAGCAGCTGGGGACTAGCGGGAGTTGGAGATACGCAGTATTTT. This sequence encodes CASSWGLAGVGDTQYF.

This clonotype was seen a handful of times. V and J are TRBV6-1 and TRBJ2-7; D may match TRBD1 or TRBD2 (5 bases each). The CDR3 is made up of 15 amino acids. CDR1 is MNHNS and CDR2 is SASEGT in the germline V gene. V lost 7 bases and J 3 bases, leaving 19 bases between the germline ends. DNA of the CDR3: TGTGCCAGCAAGGATTATCCCGGGGCCTACTACGAGCAGTACTTC. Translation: CASKDYPGAYYEQYF.

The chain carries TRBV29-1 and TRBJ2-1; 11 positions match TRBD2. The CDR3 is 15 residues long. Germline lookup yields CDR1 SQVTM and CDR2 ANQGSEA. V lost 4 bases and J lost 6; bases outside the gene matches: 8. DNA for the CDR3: TGCAGCGTTGGTCCCACTAGCGGGAGTGGCAATGAGCAGTTCTTC. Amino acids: CSVGPTSGSGNEQFF.

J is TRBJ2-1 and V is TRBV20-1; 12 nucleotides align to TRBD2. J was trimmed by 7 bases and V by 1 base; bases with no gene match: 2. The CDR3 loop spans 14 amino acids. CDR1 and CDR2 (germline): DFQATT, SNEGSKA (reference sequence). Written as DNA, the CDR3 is TGCAGTGCTAGAGTTCTAGCGGGAGGGAATGAGCAGTTCTTC. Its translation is CSARVLAGGNEQFF.

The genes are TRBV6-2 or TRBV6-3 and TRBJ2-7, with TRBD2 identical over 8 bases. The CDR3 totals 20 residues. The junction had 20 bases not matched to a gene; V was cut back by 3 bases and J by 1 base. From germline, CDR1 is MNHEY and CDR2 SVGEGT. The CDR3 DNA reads TGTGCCAGCAGTTATCCCCTGGGGAGCGGGAGTACTTGGGTTTCCTACGAGCAGTACTTC. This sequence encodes CASSYPLGSGSTWVSYEQYF.

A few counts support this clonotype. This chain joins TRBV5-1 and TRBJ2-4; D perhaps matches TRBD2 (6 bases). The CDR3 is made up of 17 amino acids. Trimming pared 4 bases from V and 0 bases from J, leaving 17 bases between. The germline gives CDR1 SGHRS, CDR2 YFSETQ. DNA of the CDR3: TGCGCCAGCAGCCCCGACCTTCGGGAGATAGCCAAAAACATTCAGTACTTC. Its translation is CASSPDLREIAKNIQYF.

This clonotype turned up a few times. The CDR3 sequence: CSVHYWGTSGRNEQFF. DNA for the CDR3: TGCAGCGTCCATTATTGGGGAACTAGCGGGCGGAATGAGCAGTTCTTC. The rearrangement uses TRBV29-1 and TRBJ2-1; TRBD2 matches 9 bases. The length of the CDR3 is 16 residues. Germline-derived CDR1 and CDR2 are SQVTM and ANQGSEA. The V gene end was trimmed by 6 bases and the J gene end by 7 bases; junction bases not matched to a gene: 16.

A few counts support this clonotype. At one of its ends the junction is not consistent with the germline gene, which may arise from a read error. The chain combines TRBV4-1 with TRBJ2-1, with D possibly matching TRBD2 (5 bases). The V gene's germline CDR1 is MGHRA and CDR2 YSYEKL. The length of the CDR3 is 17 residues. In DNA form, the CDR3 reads TGCGCCATCAGCCAAGCGGACTCCAAGGGCTCCTACAATGAGCAGTTCTTC. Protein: CAISQADSKGSYNEQFF.

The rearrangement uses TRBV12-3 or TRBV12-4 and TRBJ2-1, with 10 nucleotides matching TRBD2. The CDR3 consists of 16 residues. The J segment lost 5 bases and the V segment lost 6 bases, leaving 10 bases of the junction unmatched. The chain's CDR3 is CASSPIGLADNNEQFF. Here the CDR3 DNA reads TGTGCCAGCAGCCCAATAGGACTAGCGGATAACAATGAGCAGTTCTTC.

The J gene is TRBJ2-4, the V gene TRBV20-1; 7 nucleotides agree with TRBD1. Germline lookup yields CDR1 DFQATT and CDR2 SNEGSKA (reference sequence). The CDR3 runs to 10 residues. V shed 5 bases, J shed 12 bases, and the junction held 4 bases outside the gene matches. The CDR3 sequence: CSAAGDSQYF. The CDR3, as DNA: TGCAGTGCTGCCGGGGACAGTCAGTACTTC.

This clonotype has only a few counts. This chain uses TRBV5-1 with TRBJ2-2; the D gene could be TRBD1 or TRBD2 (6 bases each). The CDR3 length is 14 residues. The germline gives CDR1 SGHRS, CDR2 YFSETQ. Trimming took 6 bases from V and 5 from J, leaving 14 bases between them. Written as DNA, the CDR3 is TGCGCCAGCAAATCGGGGGCAGGAACCGGGGAGCTGTTTTTT. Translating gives CASKSGAGTGELFF. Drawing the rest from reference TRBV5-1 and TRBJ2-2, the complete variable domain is KAGVTQTPRYLIKTRGQQVTLSCSPISGHRSVSWYQQTPGQGLQFLFEYFSETQRNKGNFPGRFSGRQFSNSRSEMNVSTLELGDSALYLCASKSGAGTGELFFGEGSRLTVL.

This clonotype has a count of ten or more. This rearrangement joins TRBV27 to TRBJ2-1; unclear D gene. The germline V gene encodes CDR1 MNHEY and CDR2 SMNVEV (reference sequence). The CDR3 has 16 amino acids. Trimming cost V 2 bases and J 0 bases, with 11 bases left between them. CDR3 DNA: TGTGCCAGCAGTTTAAGAGCGTCGAGCTCCTACAATGAGCAGTTCTTC. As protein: CASSLRASSSYNEQFF.

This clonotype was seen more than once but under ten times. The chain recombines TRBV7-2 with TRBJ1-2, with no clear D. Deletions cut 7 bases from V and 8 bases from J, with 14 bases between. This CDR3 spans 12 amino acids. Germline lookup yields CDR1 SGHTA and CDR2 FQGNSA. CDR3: CASNPRASGYTF. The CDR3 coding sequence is TGTGCCAGCAACCCAAGGGCCTCGGGCTACACCTTC.

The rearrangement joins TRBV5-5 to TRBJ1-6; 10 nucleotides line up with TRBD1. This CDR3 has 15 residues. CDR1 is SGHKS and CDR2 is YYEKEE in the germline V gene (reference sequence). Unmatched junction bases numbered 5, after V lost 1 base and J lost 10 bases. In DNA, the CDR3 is TGTGCCAGCAGCTTGAGCGACAGGGGGCTCTCACCCCTCCACTTT. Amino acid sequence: CASSLSDRGLSPLHF. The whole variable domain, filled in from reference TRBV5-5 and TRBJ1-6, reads DAGVTQSPTHLIKTRGQQVTLRCSPISGHKSVSWYQQVLGQGPQFIFQYYEKEERGRGNFPDRFSARQFPNYSSELNVNALLLGDSALYLCASSLSDRGLSPLHFGNGTRLTVT.

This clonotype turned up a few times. The CDR3 DNA reads as TGTGCCAGCAGCTTTTTAGGGGGACACATTCAGTACTTC. It encodes CASSFLGGHIQYF. The rearrangement joins TRBV5-5 to TRBJ2-4; D may be TRBD1 (6 bases). The V and J ends lost 2 bases and 8 bases respectively, with 11 bases between them. The CDR3 has 13 amino acids. CDR1 SGHKS and CDR2 YYEKEE come from the germline V gene (reference sequence). Variable domain in full (rest from reference TRBV5-5 and TRBJ2-4): DAGVTQSPTHLIKTRGQQVTLRCSPISGHKSVSWYQQVLGQGPQFIFQYYEKEERGRGNFPDRFSARQFPNYSSELNVNALLLGDSALYLCASSFLGGHIQYFGAGTRLSVL.

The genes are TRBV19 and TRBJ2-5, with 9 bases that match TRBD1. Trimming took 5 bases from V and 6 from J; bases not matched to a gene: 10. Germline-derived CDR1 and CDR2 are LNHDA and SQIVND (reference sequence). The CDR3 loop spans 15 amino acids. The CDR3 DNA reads TGTGCCAGTAGTTCATTACCGGGACAGGGACAGACCCAGTACTTC. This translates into CASSSLPGQGQTQYF.

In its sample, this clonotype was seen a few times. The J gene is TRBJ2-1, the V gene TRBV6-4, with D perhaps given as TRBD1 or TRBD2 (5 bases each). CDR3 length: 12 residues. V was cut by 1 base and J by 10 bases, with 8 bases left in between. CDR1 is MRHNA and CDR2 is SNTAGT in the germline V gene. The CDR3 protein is CASSDFRGEQFF. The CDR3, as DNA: TGTGCCAGCAGTGACTTCCGGGGCGAGCAGTTCTTC.